Each of the 8 T cell receptor beta chains below was sequenced from the same sample in a study of T cells after posttransplantation cyclophosphamide. Sequenced by immunoSEQ multiplex PCR; TCRdb stores in-frame clones only, minus some. This sample shows about 25,000 clones and no singletons; 1.5% rests with the ten largest. Sequencing was carried out using PBMCs. The source of these receptors is a man aged 45-65 years in good health, CMV-negative, and a related stem cell transplant donor.

Many counts were recorded for this clone. The V call is TRBV6-5, the J call TRBJ2-1; D unclear. Per the germline V gene, CDR1 is MNHEY and CDR2 is SVGAGI. The CDR3 has 13 residues. V gave up 8 bases and J gave up 8 bases, with 16 bases separating them. CDR3 bases: TGTGCCAGCCGTGGTAGAGGTTCGGATGAGCAGTTCTTC. Its protein is CASRGRGSDEQFF.

This clone was counted ten times or more. The chain links TRBV18 to TRBJ2-6; no clear D. V was pared by 2 bases and J by 0 bases, with 2 bases between. This CDR3 has 14 residues. Germline lookup yields CDR1 KGHSH and CDR2 LQKENI. The CDR3, as DNA: TGTGCCAGCTCACCATACTCTGGGGCCAACGTCCTGACTTTC. This codes for CASSPYSGANVLTF. The full variable domain, with the rest looked up from reference TRBV18 and TRBJ2-6, is NAGVMQNPRHLVRRRGQEARLRCSPMKGHSHVYWYRQLPEEGLKFMVYLQKENIIDESGMPKERFSAEFPKEGPSILRIQQVVRGDSAAYFCASSPYSGANVLTFGAGSRLTVL.

This clone was found many times. V and J are TRBV6-1 and TRBJ2-7, with TRBD2 identical over 8 bases. CDR3 length equals 15 residues. Germline V lookup: CDR1 MNHNS, CDR2 SASEGT. V lost 1 base and J lost 0; bases outside the gene matches: 2. CDR3 region: CASSEVAGSSYEQYF. CDR3 nucleotide sequence: TGTGCCAGCAGTGAAGTAGCGGGGAGCTCCTACGAGCAGTACTTC.

This clone was counted at least ten times. The chain couples TRBV11-2 to TRBJ1-3; no clear D. Trimming cost V 5 bases and J 6 bases, with 14 bases left between them. Germline CDR1 and CDR2: SGHAT and FQNNGV. The CDR3 length is 14 residues. The CDR3 DNA reads TGTGCCAGCAGCCCACGTTCTGCACAAAACACCATATATTTT. Its protein product is CASSPRSAQNTIYF.

This clone was seen ten or more times. The genes are TRBV7-3 and TRBJ2-2, with 8 bases matching TRBD2. CDR3 length: 15 residues. Trimming took 6 bases from V and 1 from J; bases not matched to a gene: 4. Germline V lookup: CDR1 SGHTA, CDR2 FQGTGA. CDR3 in amino acids: CASSPGGVNTGELFF. DNA of the CDR3: TGTGCCAGCAGTCCGGGGGGGGTGAACACCGGGGAGCTGTTTTTT.

There are many counts of this clone. This chain connects TRBV2 to TRBJ1-5; 7 bases fit TRBD1. CDR1 and CDR2 (germline): SNHLY, FYNNEI. The CDR3 spans 15 residues. Germline trimming cut 6 bases from V and 2 bases from J; bases unmatched to any gene: 7. CDR3 residues: CASRLDRVGNQPQHF. The CDR3 nucleotides are TGTGCCAGCAGACTCGACAGGGTAGGCAATCAGCCCCAGCATTTT.

This clone was seen at least ten times. The chain is built from TRBV6-1 and TRBJ1-2, with D possibly being TRBD1 (5 bases). The CDR3 extends over 12 amino acids. Germline V gene lookup returns CDR1 MNHNS and CDR2 SASEGT. V lost 4 bases, J lost 4 bases, and 7 bases lay in between. As DNA, the CDR3 is TGTGCCAGCAGTGGACAGATCTATGGCTACACCTTC. It is translated as CASSGQIYGYTF.

This clone occurred many times. The chain carries TRBV7-9 and TRBJ1-2; D is possibly TRBD1 (5 bases). V lost 0 bases to trimming and J lost 4 bases, with 9 bases between them. Germline CDR1 reads SEHNR; CDR2 reads FQNEAQ (reference sequence). This CDR3 spans 14 amino acids. CDR3 sequence (DNA): TGTGCCAGCAGCTTAGCCTTCAGGGCCTATGGCTACACCTTC. This gives the protein CASSLAFRAYGYTF.